These 9 T cell receptor beta chains came from one sample sequenced in a study of response to subunit inactivated influenza vaccine (dated by TCRdb to between 2018 and 2020). Library creation used RT-PCR. Sequenced on an Illumina HiSeq 2500. TCRdb trimmed public reads at Q25 via fastp, called clones via MiXCR and kept in-frame beta chains. Entries are consolidated by CDR3 protein sequence, retaining the most common genes and DNA. This sample gives roughly 500,000 distinct CDR3 sequences in total; under 30% of them show up just once. The ten largest clones take up 2.8% of the sample. These data also formed part of another study, on T cells expressing NK-cell markers. The second publication reports: 5'RACE template switching, by which a universal primer site and unique molecular identifiers were added, was used to make TCR beta cDNA libraries.

The material sequenced was CD4+ T cells sorted from PBMCs, taken roughly 12 days after vaccination. These receptors were taken from a man aged 45-60 years who received an inactivated influenza vaccine. Donor details come from another sample of the same person, matched by shared clones.

CDR3 DNA sequence: TGTGCCAGCAGACTAGCGGGAGGGCCCGGAGAGACCCAGTACTTC. Residues: CASRLAGGPGETQYF. The chain joins TRBV7-7 to TRBJ2-5; 13 bases fit TRBD2. Germline CDR1 and CDR2: SSHAT and FNYEAQ (reference sequence). The CDR3 is 15 residues long. With V trimmed by 6 bases and J by 4 bases, 5 bases remained unmatched.

The rearrangement joins TRBV12-3 or TRBV12-4 to TRBJ1-3, with D possibly matching TRBD1 (6 bases). Trimming cost V 3 bases and J 0 bases, with 12 bases left between them. The CDR3 has 16 residues. The CDR3 sequence is CASSLTADSSGNTIYF. CDR3 bases: TGTGCCAGCAGTTTGACCGCGGACAGCTCTGGAAACACCATATATTTT.

This clonotype was picked up many times. CDR3 nucleotides: TGCAGTGCTAGAGGTACAGGGATCCCTGAAGCTTTCTTT. This codes for CSARGTGIPEAFF. The chain has TRBV20-1 and TRBJ1-1, with D perhaps matching TRBD1 (6 bases). The CDR3 extends over 13 amino acids. V lost 1 base to trimming and J lost 6 bases, with 12 bases between them. From germline, CDR1 is DFQATT and CDR2 SNEGSKA (reference sequence).

This clonotype was picked up a small number of times. The V and J genes are TRBV15 and TRBJ1-2, with 12 bases fitting TRBD1. CDR1 and CDR2 (germline): LNHNV, YYDKDF (reference sequence). V dropped 3 bases and J dropped 8; count of bases not matched to a gene: 7. This CDR3 comprises 15 residues. The CDR3 region is CATSSLGQGARGYTF. Written as DNA, the CDR3 is TGTGCCACCAGCAGTTTGGGACAGGGGGCCCGCGGCTACACCTTC.

V usage is TRBV14 and J usage is TRBJ1-6; D remains ambiguous. Trimming pared 1 base from V and 9 bases from J, leaving 13 bases between. The germline V gene encodes CDR1 SGHDN and CDR2 FVKESK. The CDR3 extends over 15 amino acids. As DNA, the CDR3 is TGTGCCAGCAGCCAAGTTGCCCCACGCTCTTCACCCCTCCACTTT. This gives the protein CASSQVAPRSSPLHF. The variable domain in full, completed from reference TRBV14 and TRBJ1-6, reads EAGVTQFPSHSVIEKGQTVTLRCDPISGHDNLYWYRRVMGKEIKFLLHFVKESKQDESGMPNNRFLAERTGGTYSTLKVQPAELEDSGVYFCASSQVAPRSSPLHFGNGTRLTVT.

This clonotype showed up just a few times. This rearrangement joins TRBV19 to TRBJ2-7, with a tentative D call TRBD1 (6 bases). The CDR3 is made up of 12 amino acids. Germline values: CDR1 LNHDA, CDR2 SQIVND (reference sequence). Trimming stripped 5 bases from V and 2 bases from J, with 7 bases between. The CDR3 is CASSRDTYEQYF. CDR3 DNA: TGTGCCAGTAGTCGGGACACCTACGAGCAGTACTTC.

This rearrangement joins TRBV9 to TRBJ2-3, with D perhaps TRBD1 (5 bases). Germline-derived CDR1 and CDR2 are SGDLS and YYNGEE. V gave up 1 base and J gave up 6 bases, with 6 bases separating them. This CDR3 comprises 12 residues. The DNA of the CDR3 is TGTGCCAGCAGCGTAAAGGGGGATACGCAGTATTTT. It specifies CASSVKGDTQYF.

This clonotype was observed a handful of times. This chain connects TRBV20-1 to TRBJ2-5, with a possible D match to TRBD2 (6 bases). CDR1 is DFQATT and CDR2 is SNEGSKA in the germline V gene (reference sequence). The length of the CDR3 is 15 residues. Trimming took 5 bases from V and 0 from J, leaving 16 bases between them. CDR3 coding DNA: TGCAGTGCTCCAATCCCCACTAGCAACCAAGAGACCCAGTACTTC. Its protein product is CSAPIPTSNQETQYF.

This clonotype was counted a few times. The chain recombines TRBV2 with TRBJ1-1; D uncertain. The germline gives CDR1 SNHLY, CDR2 FYNNEI. Trimming stripped 4 bases from V and 8 bases from J, with 11 bases between. The CDR3 is 12 amino acids. The CDR3 here is CASSGTWSEAFF. The CDR3 coding sequence is TGTGCCAGCAGTGGGACGTGGTCCGAAGCTTTCTTT.